Below, 23 T cell receptor beta chains from the same sample are listed, as sequenced in a study. A single record per CDR3 protein comes from TCRdb applying MiXCR to the 5' RACE reads. Seen here are 45,000 to 70,000 distinct CDR3 sequences, 28% observed once, and the top ten hold approximately 3%. Sequencing used tumor-infiltrating memory CD4+ T cells sorted from the breast tumor. Subset specified: memory CD4+ T cells, CD4+CD45RO+CD25-. The source is a female donor with breast cancer.

There are a few counts of this clonotype. This rearrangement joins TRBV6-5 to TRBJ2-1; 14 nucleotides line up with TRBD2. V shed 2 bases and J 6 bases; nucleotides not matched to a gene: 9. Germline-derived CDR1 and CDR2 are MNHEY and SVGAGI. The CDR3 is made up of 18 amino acids. The CDR3 region has the DNA TGTGCCAGCAGTTACCCCGGGGTCGGGACTAGCGGGAGCAATGAGCAGTTCTTC. This encodes CASSYPGVGTSGSNEQFF.

This clonotype turned up a few times. The V and J genes are TRBV29-1 and TRBJ2-7; unclear D gene. The CDR3 is 9 residues long. CDR1 SQVTM and CDR2 ANQGSEA come from the germline V gene. CDR3 coding DNA: TGCAGACTCGGAGACGAGCAGTACTTC. Amino acid sequence: CRLGDEQYF.

CDR3 amino acids: CASSLAGVPETQYF. DNA for the CDR3: TGTGCCAGCAGCTTGGCCGGGGTGCCGGAGACCCAGTACTTC. This sequence joins TRBV5-4 and TRBJ2-5, with D possibly matching TRBD2 (5 bases). The CDR3 has 14 residues. Germline V gene sequence: CDR1 SGHNT, CDR2 YYREEE (reference sequence). Trimming shortened V by 0 bases and J by 5 bases, and 11 bases separated the two germline ends.

CDR3: CASSHTGSGTLEAFF. The CDR3 DNA reads TGTGCCAGCAGCCATACAGGGTCCGGTACCCTTGAAGCTTTCTTT. The chain employs TRBV7-2 and TRBJ1-1, with a possible D match to TRBD1 (6 bases). The V and J ends lost 5 bases and 7 bases respectively, with 20 bases between them. Germline assignment: CDR1 SGHTA and CDR2 FQGNSA. CDR3 size: 15 residues.

This clonotype has a handful of counts. The chain joins TRBV4-1 to TRBJ2-1; 7 bases match TRBD2. Germline CDR1 MGHRA, CDR2 YSYEKL. V lost 0 bases and J lost 3; bases outside the gene matches: 8. This CDR3 has 17 residues. CDR3 region: CASSQEGSGASYNEQFF. CDR3 DNA: TGCGCCAGCAGCCAAGAAGGGAGCGGGGCAAGCTACAATGAGCAGTTCTTC.

In its sample, this clonotype was seen a few times. The chain has TRBV4-2 and TRBJ2-1, with TRBD2 matching over 7 bases. With V trimmed by 0 bases and J by 2 bases, 7 bases remained unmatched. Germline V gives CDR1 LGHNA, CDR2 YNFKEQ. The CDR3 has 17 amino acids. As DNA, the CDR3 is TGTGCCAGCAGCCAAGATCTCGGGACTAACACCTACAATGAGCAGTTCTTC. Its protein is CASSQDLGTNTYNEQFF.

This clonotype was recorded at least ten times. V and J are TRBV7-3 and TRBJ2-5; a possible D gene is TRBD2 (6 bases). The germline CDR1 and CDR2 sequences are SGHTA and FQGTGA. Between the trimmed V and J ends, which lost 5 bases and 5 bases, there was a span of 12 bases. This CDR3 comprises 13 residues. The CDR3 sequence is CASSPRAGETQYF. DNA of the CDR3: TGTGCCAGCAGCCCACGAGCGGGTGAGACCCAGTACTTC.

V and J are TRBV7-2 and TRBJ2-2; D remains unclear. The CDR3 length is 15 residues. Germline values: CDR1 SGHTA, CDR2 FQGNSA. V was cut by 5 bases and J by 3 bases, with 13 bases left in between. DNA of the CDR3: TGTGCCAGCAGCCCTGCCGGGCAACACACCGGGGAGCTGTTTTTT. The encoded protein is CASSPAGQHTGELFF. Using reference TRBV7-2 and TRBJ2-2 for the parts outside the CDR3, the full variable domain is GAGVSQSPSNKVTEKGKDVELRCDPISGHTALYWYRQSLGQGLEFLIYFQGNSAPDKSGLPSDRFSAERTGGSVSTLTIQRTQQEDSAVYLCASSPAGQHTGELFFGEGSRLTVL.

The table lists this clonotype with a few counts. The chain carries TRBV20-1 and TRBJ1-5; a weak D match, TRBD1 (5 bases). V lost 1 base and J lost 7, with 11 bases in between. The CDR3 is 13 residues long. Germline V CDR1 and CDR2: DFQATT, SNEGSKA (reference sequence). The CDR3: CSARVGVGQPQHF. The CDR3 nucleotides read TGCAGTGCTAGAGTAGGGGTGGGGCAGCCCCAGCATTTT.

V usage is TRBV11-3 and J usage is TRBJ1-1; D remains unclear. The germline V gene encodes CDR1 SGHNT and CDR2 YENEEA. Trimming removed 6 bases from V and 1 base from J, with 3 bases in between. The CDR3 consists of 11 residues. In DNA, the CDR3 is TGTGCCAGCAGGTCGAACACTGAAGCTTTCTTT. This codes for CASRSNTEAFF. Based on the CDR3 plus reference TRBV11-3 and TRBJ1-1, the full variable domain is EAGVVQSPRYKIIEKKQPVAFWCNPISGHNTLYWYLQNLGQGPELLIRYENEEAVDDSQLPKDRFSAERLKGVDSTLKIQPAELGDSAVYLCASRSNTEAFFGQGTRLTVV.

There are a few counts of this clonotype. V is TRBV19 and J is TRBJ2-1, with D unresolved. Trimming removed 4 bases from V and 10 bases from J, with 14 bases in between. CDR1 LNHDA and CDR2 SQIVND come from the germline V gene (reference sequence). CDR3 size: 13 residues. The CDR3 spells CASSTSRMSEQFF. In nucleotides, the CDR3 is TGTGCCAGTAGTACTTCCAGGATGTCCGAGCAGTTCTTC.

The chain couples TRBV7-3 to TRBJ1-2; tentative D call: TRBD1 (6 bases). Trimming cost V 0 bases and J 0 bases, with 8 bases left between them. Germline lookup yields CDR1 SGHTA and CDR2 FQGTGA. The CDR3 runs to 15 residues. The CDR3, as DNA: TGTGCCAGCAGCTTAACAGGGGGAGCTAACTATGGCTACACCTTC. The encoded protein is CASSLTGGANYGYTF.

By frequency in the sample, this clonotype is medium-sized. V usage is TRBV6-5 and J usage is TRBJ1-2; D may be TRBD1 (5 bases). The CDR3 sequence is 14 residues long. V lost 5 bases and J lost 7, with 17 bases in between. The germline CDR1 and CDR2 sequences are MNHEY and SVGAGI. CDR3 region: CASSTPHSGGGYTF. The CDR3 bases are TGTGCCAGCAGTACCCCCCACAGTGGGGGTGGCTACACCTTC.

This clonotype was counted a few times. The V call is TRBV7-2, the J call TRBJ1-1, with D maybe TRBD1 (5 bases). The CDR3 runs 14 residues. Trimming removed 5 bases from V and 6 bases from J, with 16 bases in between. Germline V gene lookup returns CDR1 SGHTA and CDR2 FQGNSA. The CDR3 is CASSPQGFDSEAFF. CDR3 in DNA: TGTGCCAGCAGCCCGCAGGGATTCGATTCTGAAGCTTTCTTT. Using reference TRBV7-2 and TRBJ1-1 for the parts outside the CDR3, the full variable domain is GAGVSQSPSNKVTEKGKDVELRCDPISGHTALYWYRQSLGQGLEFLIYFQGNSAPDKSGLPSDRFSAERTGGSVSTLTIQRTQQEDSAVYLCASSPQGFDSEAFFGQGTRLTVV.

This clonotype was seen more than once but under ten times. The rearrangement joins TRBV27 to TRBJ1-2; TRBD1 agrees at 9 bases. This CDR3 has 17 amino acids. The germline V gene has CDR1 MNHEY and CDR2 SMNVEV (reference sequence). V lost 5 bases to trimming and J lost 0 bases; unmatched junction nucleotides: 10. In DNA, the CDR3 is TGTGCCAGCAGTCCTCGACAGGGGGGCCGAGCTAACTATGGCTACACCTTC. Translation gives CASSPRQGGRANYGYTF.

This clonotype was seen only a few times. The V gene is TRBV9, the J gene TRBJ2-7, with D hard to call. The germline V gene encodes CDR1 SGDLS and CDR2 YYNGEE. Trimming stripped 0 bases from V and 3 bases from J, with 4 bases between. The CDR3 has 12 residues. In DNA form, the CDR3 reads TGTGCCAGCAGCGTAGGGGGCTACGAGCAGTACTTC. Translating gives CASSVGGYEQYF.

The rearrangement links TRBV5-5 to TRBJ1-2; 9 nucleotides match TRBD1. From germline, CDR1 is SGHKS and CDR2 YYEKEE (reference sequence). This CDR3 contains 15 residues. J lost 3 bases, V lost 4 bases, and 7 bases had no gene match. The chain's CDR3 is CASSVGQGMDYGYTF. Here the CDR3 DNA reads TGTGCCAGCAGCGTCGGACAGGGGATGGACTATGGCTACACCTTC. Using reference TRBV5-5 and TRBJ1-2 for the parts outside the CDR3, the full variable domain is DAGVTQSPTHLIKTRGQQVTLRCSPISGHKSVSWYQQVLGQGPQFIFQYYEKEERGRGNFPDRFSARQFPNYSSELNVNALLLGDSALYLCASSVGQGMDYGYTFGSGTRLTVV.

A few counts support this clonotype. This sequence joins TRBV6-5 and TRBJ2-2; D not certain. The germline gives CDR1 MNHEY, CDR2 SVGAGI. This CDR3 has 14 residues. Trimming shortened V by 6 bases and J by 6 bases, and 14 bases separated the two germline ends. The CDR3 sequence: CASRDLESAGELFF. CDR3 DNA: TGTGCCAGCAGGGACCTAGAGTCTGCCGGGGAGCTGTTTTTT.

V usage is TRBV6-1 and J usage is TRBJ2-1, with a tentative D call TRBD2 (6 bases). With 6 bases removed from V and 6 bases from J, the gap between germline ends came to 18 bases. Germline-derived CDR1 and CDR2 are MNHNS and SASEGT. CDR3 length: 15 residues. The CDR3 loop is CASSYTSLPSNEQFF. CDR3 DNA sequence: TGTGCCAGCAGCTATACTAGCCTGCCAAGCAATGAGCAGTTCTTC.

This clonotype was picked up many times. The V gene is TRBV6-2 or TRBV6-3, the J gene TRBJ1-5; 9 bases match TRBD1. From germline, CDR1 is MNHEY and CDR2 SVGEGT. The junction had 7 bases not matched to a gene; V was cut back by 4 bases and J by 6 bases. The CDR3 extends over 15 amino acids. CDR3 residues: CASSWRTGAIQPQHF. CDR3 in DNA: TGTGCCAGCAGTTGGCGGACAGGGGCAATTCAGCCCCAGCATTTT.

This clonotype was seen a handful of times. The rearrangement joins TRBV5-1 to TRBJ2-2; no definite D call. V lost 5 bases and J lost 8, with 7 bases in between. The CDR3 contains 11 residues. The germline V gene has CDR1 SGHRS and CDR2 YFSETQ. CDR3 region: CASSFKGELFF. For the CDR3, the DNA is TGCGCCAGCAGTTTCAAGGGGGAGCTGTTTTTT.

V is TRBV7-3 and J is TRBJ1-2, with 7 nucleotides matching TRBD1. From germline, CDR1 is SGHTA and CDR2 FQGTGA. CDR3 length equals 15 residues. J was trimmed by 2 bases and V by 4 bases; bases with no gene match: 7. CDR3 nucleotide sequence: TGTGCCAGCAGCTCAAGGGGGCAGGGGAACTATGGCTACACCTTC. Amino acids: CASSSRGQGNYGYTF.

Remarks on this clonotype: At one end the junction does not follow the germline gene, possibly because of a read error. This rearrangement joins TRBV7-2 to TRBJ1-2; possible D gene TRBD1, 5 bases. CDR1 is SGHTA, CDR2 FQGNSA, per germline. This CDR3 has 13 amino acids. The CDR3 loop reads CASRLAGTGGYTF. CDR3 coding DNA: TGTGCCAGCAGATTAGCTGGGACGGGAGGCTACACCTTC.